The entry below gives a single T cell receptor (beta chain) sequence along with its context. The V gene end was trimmed by 3 bases and the J gene end by 4 bases; junction bases not matched to a gene: 11. The CDR3 is made up of 16 amino acids. In germline, CDR1 is SGHRS, CDR2 YFSETQ. This sample stems from a study of shared clonotypes between healthy human individuals. Here immunoSEQ multiplex PCR was the method, and the copy in TCRdb shows in-frame clones only, minus some. The repertoire has approximately 2.5 million clones, roughly 92% of them found once; the top ten carry more than 0.12%. This sequence joins TRBV5-1 and TRBJ2-5, with 8 bases fitting TRBD2. Material for sequencing was naive CD4+ T cells sorted from blood. Subset indicated: CD45RA+ positively selected. This sequence originates from a young man in good health. The CDR3 is CASSSSGTRTGETQYF. The CDR3 DNA reads TGCGCCAGCAGCTCATCCGGGACTAGGACGGGAGAGACCCAGTACTTC.